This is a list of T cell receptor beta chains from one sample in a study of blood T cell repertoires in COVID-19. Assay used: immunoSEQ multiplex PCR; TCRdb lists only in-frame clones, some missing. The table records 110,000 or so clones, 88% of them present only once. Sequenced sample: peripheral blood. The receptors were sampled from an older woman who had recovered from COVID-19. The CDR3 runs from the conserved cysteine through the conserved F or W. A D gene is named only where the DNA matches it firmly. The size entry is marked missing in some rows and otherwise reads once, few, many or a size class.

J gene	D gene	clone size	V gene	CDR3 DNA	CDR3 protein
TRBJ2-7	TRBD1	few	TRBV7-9	TGTGCCAGCAGCTTAGAGGGGGCCTTCTCCTACGAGCAGTACTTC	CASSLEGAFSYEQYF
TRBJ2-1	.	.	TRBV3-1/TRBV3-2	TGTGCCAGCAGCCAATTAGCAAATGAGCAGTTCTTC	CASSQLANEQFF
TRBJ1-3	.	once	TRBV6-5	TGTGCCAGCAGACCCGGGGGGCCTGGAAACACCATATATTTT	CASRPGGPGNTIYF
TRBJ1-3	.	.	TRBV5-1	TGCGCCAGCAGCTTGGAGACCCGGCAGGACACCATATATTTT	CASSLETRQDTIYF
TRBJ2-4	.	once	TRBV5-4	TGTGCCAGCAGCTTGTATGGGACACTCCAGTACTTC	CASSLYGTLQYF
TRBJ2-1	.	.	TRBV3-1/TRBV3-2	TGTGCCAGCAGCCAACAAGGCGGGGATGAGCAGTTCTTC	CASSQQGGDEQFF
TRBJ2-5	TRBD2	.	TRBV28	TGTGCCAGCAGTCCCCCAGCGGGGGCCCGGGGTATTGAGACCCAGTACTTC	CASSPPAGARGIETQYF
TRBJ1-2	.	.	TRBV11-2	TGTGCCAGCAGCTTCGATGACGGCGGCTATGGCTACACCTTC	CASSFDDGGYGYTF
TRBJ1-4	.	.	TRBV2	TGTGCCACTAGGGTTCAGGGTGAAAAACTGTTTTTT	CATRVQGEKLFF
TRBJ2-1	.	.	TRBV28	TGTGCCGCGATGAGGGTAGGTTATGAGCAGTTCTTC	CAAMRVGYEQFF
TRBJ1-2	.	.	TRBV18	TGTGCCAGCTCACCACAGAGGGAAGGTAGAGGGAGAGGGTTCGACTACACCTTC	CASSPQREGRGRGFDYTF
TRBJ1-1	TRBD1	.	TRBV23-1	TGCGCCAGCAGTCACAGCAGGGGGGTCAAGGGGACTGAAGCTTTCTTT	CASSHSRGVKGTEAFF
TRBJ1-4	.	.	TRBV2	TGTGCCAGCAGGAACCGGGGGACTGCTAATGAAAAACTGTTTTTT	CASRNRGTANEKLFF
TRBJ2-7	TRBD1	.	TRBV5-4	TGTGCCAGCAGCCCCAGGACAGGCTTGGCCTACGAGCAGTACTTC	CASSPRTGLAYEQYF
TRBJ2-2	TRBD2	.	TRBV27	TGTGCCAGCAGACCCGGGACTAGCGGCGGGGAGCTGTTTTTT	CASRPGTSGGELFF
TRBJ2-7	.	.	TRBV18	TGTGCCAGCTCACCCTCCGAGTACGAGCAGTACTTC	CASSPSEYEQYF
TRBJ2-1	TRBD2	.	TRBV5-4	TGTGCCAGCAGCTTGGGGTCTAGCGGAGGCGATGAGCAGTTCTTC	CASSLGSSGGDEQFF
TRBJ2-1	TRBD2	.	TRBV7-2	TGTGCCAGCAGCGGAAGCGGGAACACCTACAATGAGCAGTTCTTC	CASSGSGNTYNEQFF
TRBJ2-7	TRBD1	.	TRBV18	TGTGCCAGCTCACGGGACCGACAGGGGCCTTACGAGCAGTACTTC	CASSRDRQGPYEQYF
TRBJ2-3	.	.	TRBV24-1	TGTGCCACCTCCTGGGCGGGGGCGCTGGGAGATACGCAGTATTTT	CATSWAGALGDTQYF
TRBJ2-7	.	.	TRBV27	TGTGCCATAAGGGGCCAAGGGACCTACGAGCAGTACTTC	CAIRGQGTYEQYF
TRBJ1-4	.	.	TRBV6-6	TGTGCCAGCAGTTACTCGGGGGCGGCTGAAAAACTGTTTTTT	CASSYSGAAEKLFF
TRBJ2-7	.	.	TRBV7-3	TGTGCCAGCAGCCCGCAATCGAGCTCCTACGAGCAGTACTTC	CASSPQSSSYEQYF
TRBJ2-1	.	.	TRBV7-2	TGTGCCAGCAGCCCCAGAGGTAACTTATACAATGAGCAGTTCTTC	CASSPRGNLYNEQFF
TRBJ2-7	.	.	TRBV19	TGTGCCTCACATACCCGAGGGGGGGACGAGCAGTACTTC	CASHTRGGDEQYF
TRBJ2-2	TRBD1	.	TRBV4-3	TGCGCCAGCAGCCAACAACCCGCTCCGGGACAGGGGGTCGGGGAGCTGTTTTTT	CASSQQPAPGQGVGELFF
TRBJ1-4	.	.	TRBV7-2	TGTGCCAGCAGCCCACGGTTTGGCGGGGAAGGGAGTGAAAAACTGTTTTTT	CASSPRFGGEGSEKLFF
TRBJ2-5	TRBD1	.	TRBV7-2	TGTGCCAGCAGCTTACCGACAGGGTTGGTTCAGACCCAGTACTTC	CASSLPTGLVQTQYF
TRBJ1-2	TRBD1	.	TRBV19	TGTGCCAGTACCCCAGGAGTTACAGGGGCCCCTAACTATGGCTACACCTTC	CASTPGVTGAPNYGYTF
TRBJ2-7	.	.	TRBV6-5	TGTGCCAGCAGGCCCTCGGGGACCTACGAGCAGTACTTC	CASRPSGTYEQYF
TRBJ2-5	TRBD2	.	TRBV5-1	TGCGCCAGCAGCTTGGTCGCTAGCGGGGGTGGAGAGACCCAGTACTTC	CASSLVASGGGETQYF
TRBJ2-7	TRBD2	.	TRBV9	TGTGCCAGCAGCGTAGGGAGAGCGGGAGGTGGAGAGCAGTACTTC	CASSVGRAGGGEQYF
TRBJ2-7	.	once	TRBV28	TGTGCCAGCAGGGGAGACAGGGAGGACTACGAGCAGTACTTC	CASRGDREDYEQYF
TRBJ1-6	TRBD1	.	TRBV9	TGTGCCAGCAGCGTAGATATCGATTCGGGACAGATTAATTCACCCCTCCACTTT	CASSVDIDSGQINSPLHF
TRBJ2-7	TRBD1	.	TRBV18	TGTGCCAGCTCACCTACCCGGGACAGCGAAAAGCAGTACTTC	CASSPTRDSEKQYF
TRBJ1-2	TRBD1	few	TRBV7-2	TGTGCCAGCAGCTCGGGACAGCTGGATGGCTACACCTTC	CASSSGQLDGYTF
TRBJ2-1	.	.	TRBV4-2	TGTGCCAGCAGCCCCGAATTTAGCGGTGGGTACAATGAGCAGTTCTTC	CASSPEFSGGYNEQFF
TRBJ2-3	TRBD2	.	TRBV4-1	TGCGCCAGCAGCCTTTCGGAGAGCGGGAGGGGCACAGATACGCAGTATTTT	CASSLSESGRGTDTQYF
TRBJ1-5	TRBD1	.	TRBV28	TGTGCCGCCAGGCAGGGGACAGTCAGCAAGCCCCAGCATTTT	CAARQGTVSKPQHF
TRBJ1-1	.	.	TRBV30	TGTGCCTGGAGTGTAAGCGGATATCACACTGAAGCTTTCTTT	CAWSVSGYHTEAFF
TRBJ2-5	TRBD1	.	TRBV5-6	TGTGCCAGCAGCTTCCCGACAGGGGGCGCGAGGCAAGAGACCCAGTACTTC	CASSFPTGGARQETQYF
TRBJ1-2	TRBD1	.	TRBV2	TGTGCCAGCAGTGAAAGGGACAGCCCCTCGGGCTACACCTTC	CASSERDSPSGYTF
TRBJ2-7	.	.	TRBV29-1	TGCAGCGTTGGCATAACAGGCTACGAGCAGTACTTC	CSVGITGYEQYF
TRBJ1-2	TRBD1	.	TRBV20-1	TGCAGTGCTAGTCGGGACAGGGGGTTATACACCTTC	CSASRDRGLYTF
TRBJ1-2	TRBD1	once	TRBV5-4	TGTGCCAGCAGCTTGAAAGATGGGACAGTCCCTATTGGGGGCTACACCTTC	CASSLKDGTVPIGGYTF
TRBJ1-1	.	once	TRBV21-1	TGTGCCAGCCCCACCGCAGGGACAGGGGGGTACACTGAAGCTTTCTTT	CASPTAGTGGYTEAFF
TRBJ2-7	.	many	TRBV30	TGTGCCTGGACCGCCGACACCAATTTCGAGCAGTACTTC	CAWTADTNFEQYF
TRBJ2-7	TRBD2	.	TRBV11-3	TGTGCCAGCAGCTCGACTAGCGGGGCTCGGCAGTACTTC	CASSSTSGARQYF
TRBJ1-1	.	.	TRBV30	TGTGCCTGGAGTCCTGGGGCCGAAGCTTTCTTT	CAWSPGAEAFF